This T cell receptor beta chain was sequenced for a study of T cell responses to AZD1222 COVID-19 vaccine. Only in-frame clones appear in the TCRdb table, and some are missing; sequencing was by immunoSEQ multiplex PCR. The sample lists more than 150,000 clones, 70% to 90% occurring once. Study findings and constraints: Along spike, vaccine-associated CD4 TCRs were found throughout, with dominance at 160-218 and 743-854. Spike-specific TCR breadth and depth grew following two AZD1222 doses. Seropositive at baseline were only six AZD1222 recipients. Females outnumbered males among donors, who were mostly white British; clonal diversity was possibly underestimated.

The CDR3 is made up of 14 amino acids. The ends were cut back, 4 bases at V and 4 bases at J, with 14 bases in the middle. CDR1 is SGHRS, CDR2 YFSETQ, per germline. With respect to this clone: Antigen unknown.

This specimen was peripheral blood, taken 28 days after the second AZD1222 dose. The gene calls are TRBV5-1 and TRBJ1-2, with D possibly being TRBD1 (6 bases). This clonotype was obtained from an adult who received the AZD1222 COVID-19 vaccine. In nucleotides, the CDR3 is TGCGCCAGCAGCCCAACAGGGACTTCCTATGGCTACACCTTC. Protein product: CASSPTGTSYGYTF.